This T cell receptor beta chain was found in a study of CD8 T cells in cerebrospinal fluid in Alzheimer's disease. Germline values: CDR1 SNHLY, CDR2 FYNNEI. The CDR3 spans 14 residues. This clonotype is classed as medium-sized (0.01 to 0.1%) by frequency. TCRdb re-called the 10x single-cell sequencing reads and catalogs CDR3 proteins one per entry, DNA excluded. This sample's table reports fewer than 1,500 distinct CDR3 sequences. The TCR originated in a human donor with mild cognitive impairment. The sequencing input was cerebrospinal fluid. V and J are TRBV2 and TRBJ2-1; without DNA, the TCRdb call of TRBD2 cannot be checked. CDR3 loop: CASSASGVNNEQFF.